The clone carrying this TCR beta chain was counted a few times. Its antigen is as yet unknown. Germline loops: CDR1 SGHRS, CDR2 YFSETQ. The CDR3 is 16 amino acids. V shed 0 bases and J 0 bases; nucleotides not matched to a gene: 2. TCRdb reanalysed the reads using MiXCR and keeps one entry per CDR3 protein. The table lists about 900,000 distinct CDR3 sequences, 30% to 40% of them singletons. These data belong to a study of T cell repertoires in cytomegalovirus infection. Findings of the study overall: The cumulative frequency of public TCR beta families identified carriers of CMV plus the relevant HLA. Predominance within the ex vivo response was attributable to HLA-C-restricted CMV-specific TCR beta clonotypes.

The genes are TRBV5-1 and TRBJ2-2; 7 positions match TRBD1. The origin of this receptor is a human donor in good health (CMV status not recorded). Some clones in this sample may be carry-over from other donors' samples. This material consisted of cultured CD8+ T cells from PBMCs, taken from culture after CMV antigen stimulation. CDR3 nucleotide sequence: TGCGCCAGCAGCTTGGAAGGGGGCTCGAACACCGGGGAGCTGTTTTTT. Protein sequence: CASSLEGGSNTGELFF.